This T cell receptor beta chain was recovered during a study of blood T cell repertoires in COVID-19. Study background: The United States, Italy and Spain supplied acute and convalescent COVID-19 samples.

The CDR3 covers 14 residues. Trimming pared 0 bases from V and 2 bases from J, leaving 8 bases between. Germline V gene data show CDR1 as MNHEY and CDR2 as SVGAGI. In the original workflow: Amplifying reference gene primers gave estimates of nucleated cell counts. Profiled with immunoSEQ multiplex PCR; TCRdb holds only in-frame clones, not every one. D and trimming come from the DNA, and the V and J calls and clone size come from that table. The repertoire consists of 360,000 or so clones, with about 92% occurring once and the leading ten covering less than 5%. Seattle patients were enrolled during active infection and followed longitudinally.

Sequencing was done on a sample of peripheral blood. The rearrangement links TRBV6-5 to TRBJ2-7, with unresolved D. The source is a woman aged 55-69 years with COVID-19, enrolled during active disease. DNA of the CDR3: TGTGCCAGCAGTTACTCACCTGCGGCCTACGAGCAGTACTTC. This codes for CASSYSPAAYEQYF.